The entry below gives a single TCR beta chain sequence along with its context. The data are from a study of blood T cell repertoires in COVID-19. Background on the study: The study drew acute and convalescent COVID-19 samples from the United States, Italy and Spain. PBMCs, B-cell-depleted T cells, or T cells provided the cDNA or gDNA that made up the material.

The authors' processing: From reference gene primer amplification, estimates of nucleated cell counts were derived. Here immunoSEQ multiplex PCR was the method, and the copy in TCRdb shows in-frame clones only, minus some. V and J calls and clone size are those listed in that table; D and trimming were worked out from the DNA. This repertoire shows under 350,000 clones, 75% to 90% found once; its top ten account for approximately 4.3%. The TCR originated in a man between 35 and 55 years old with acute or convalescent COVID-19. The source material was peripheral blood.

CDR3 coding DNA: TGTGCCAGCAGCCCACAGGTGAACACCGGGGAGCTGTTTTTT. Amino acid sequence: CASSPQVNTGELFF. The V call is TRBV14, the J call TRBJ2-2, with TRBD1 as a possible D gene (5 bases). V was clipped by 4 bases and J by 1 base, with 7 bases between them. Germline CDR1 and CDR2: SGHDN and FVKESK. The CDR3 runs 14 residues.